Reported below is one T cell receptor (beta chain). The CDR3 sequence is 16 residues long. Between the trimmed V and J ends, which lost 3 bases and 1 base, there was a span of 15 bases. Germline loops: CDR1 MDHEN, CDR2 SYDVKM. This sample was included in a study of cytomegalovirus exposure and HLA in healthy donors. Use of 60 Vbeta and 13 Jbeta primers characterized the PCR. Sequencing was performed with immunoSEQ multiplex PCR; in TCRdb, only in-frame clones are kept and a portion is missing. This sample carries some 130,000 clones, around 80% of them seen once, and the ten largest clones take over 4%.

V and J are TRBV28 and TRBJ1-1, with D possibly being TRBD1 (5 bases). Sequencing input: PBMCs. The TCR originated in a young man in good health. The DNA for the CDR3 is TGTGCCAGCAGTTTTCCTCAGGCAGGGCCGAACACTGAAGCTTTCTTT. It encodes CASSFPQAGPNTEAFF.